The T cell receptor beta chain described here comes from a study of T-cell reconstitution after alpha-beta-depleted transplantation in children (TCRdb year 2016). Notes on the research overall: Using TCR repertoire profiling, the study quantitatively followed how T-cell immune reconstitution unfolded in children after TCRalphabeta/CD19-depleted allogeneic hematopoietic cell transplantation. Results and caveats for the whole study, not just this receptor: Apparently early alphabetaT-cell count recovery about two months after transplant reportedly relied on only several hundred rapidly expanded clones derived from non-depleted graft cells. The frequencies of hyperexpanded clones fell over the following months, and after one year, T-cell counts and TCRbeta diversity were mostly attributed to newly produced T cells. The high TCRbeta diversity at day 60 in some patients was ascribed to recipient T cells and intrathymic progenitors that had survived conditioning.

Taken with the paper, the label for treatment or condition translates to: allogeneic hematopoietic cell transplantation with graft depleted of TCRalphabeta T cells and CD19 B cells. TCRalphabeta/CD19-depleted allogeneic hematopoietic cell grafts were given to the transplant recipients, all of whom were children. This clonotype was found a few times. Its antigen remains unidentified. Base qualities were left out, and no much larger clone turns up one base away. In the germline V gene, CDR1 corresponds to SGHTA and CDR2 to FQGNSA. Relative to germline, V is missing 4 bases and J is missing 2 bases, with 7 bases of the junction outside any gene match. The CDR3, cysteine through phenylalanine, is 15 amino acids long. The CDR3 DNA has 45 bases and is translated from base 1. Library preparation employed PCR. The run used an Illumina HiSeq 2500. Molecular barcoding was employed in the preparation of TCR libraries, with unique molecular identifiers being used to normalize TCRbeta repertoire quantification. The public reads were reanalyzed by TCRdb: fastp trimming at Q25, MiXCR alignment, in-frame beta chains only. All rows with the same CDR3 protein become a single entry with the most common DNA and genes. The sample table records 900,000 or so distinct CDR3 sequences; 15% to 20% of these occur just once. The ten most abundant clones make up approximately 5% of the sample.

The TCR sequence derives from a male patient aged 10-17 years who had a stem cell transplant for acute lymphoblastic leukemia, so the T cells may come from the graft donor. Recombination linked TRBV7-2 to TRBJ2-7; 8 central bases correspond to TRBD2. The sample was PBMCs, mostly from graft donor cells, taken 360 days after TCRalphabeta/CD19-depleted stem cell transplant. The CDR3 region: CASSSSGGAPYEQYF. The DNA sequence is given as TGTGCCAGCAGCTCCAGCGGGGGAGCCCCCTACGAGCAGTACTTC.